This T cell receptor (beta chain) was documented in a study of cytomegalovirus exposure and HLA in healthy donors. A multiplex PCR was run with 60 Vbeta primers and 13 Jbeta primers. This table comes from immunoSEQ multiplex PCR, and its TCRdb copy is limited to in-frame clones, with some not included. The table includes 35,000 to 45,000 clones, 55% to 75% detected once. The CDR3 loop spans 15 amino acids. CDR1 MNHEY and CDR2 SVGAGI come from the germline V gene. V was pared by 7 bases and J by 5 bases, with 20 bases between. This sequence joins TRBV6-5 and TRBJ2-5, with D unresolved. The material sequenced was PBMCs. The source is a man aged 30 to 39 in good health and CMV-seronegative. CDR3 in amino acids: CASKIRNSVRETQYF. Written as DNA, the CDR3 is TGTGCCAGCAAAATTAGAAACAGTGTTCGGGAGACCCAGTACTTC.